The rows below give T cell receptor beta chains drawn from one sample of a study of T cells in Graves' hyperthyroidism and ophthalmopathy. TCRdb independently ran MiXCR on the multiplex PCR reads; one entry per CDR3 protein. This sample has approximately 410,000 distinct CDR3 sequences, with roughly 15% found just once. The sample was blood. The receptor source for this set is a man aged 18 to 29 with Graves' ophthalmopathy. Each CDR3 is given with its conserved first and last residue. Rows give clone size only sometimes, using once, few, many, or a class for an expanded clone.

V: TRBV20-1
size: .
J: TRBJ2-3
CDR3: CSARPLAGGWKTDTQYF

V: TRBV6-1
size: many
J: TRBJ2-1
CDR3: CASSSLREQFF

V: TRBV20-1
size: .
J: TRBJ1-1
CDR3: CSARDPRDRRNTEAFF

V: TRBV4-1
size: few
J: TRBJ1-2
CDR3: CASSPDRDRARGYTF

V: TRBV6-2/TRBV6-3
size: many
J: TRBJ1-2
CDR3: CASTQPTGSYGYTF

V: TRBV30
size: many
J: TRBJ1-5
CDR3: CAWSYGGFQPQHF

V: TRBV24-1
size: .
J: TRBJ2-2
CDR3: CATSDPGRSTGELFF

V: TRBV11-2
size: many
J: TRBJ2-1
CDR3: CASSSDRGEQFF

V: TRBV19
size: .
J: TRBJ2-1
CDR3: CASSIDLGAGNEQFF

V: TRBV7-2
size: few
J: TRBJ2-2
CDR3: CASIGEGQTIVGELFF

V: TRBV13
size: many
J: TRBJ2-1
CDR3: CASSFTRANEQFF

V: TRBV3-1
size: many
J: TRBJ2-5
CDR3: CASSQEWGTSGVETQYF

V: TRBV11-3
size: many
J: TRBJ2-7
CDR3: CASSDDRRSYEQYF